The entry that follows covers one TCR beta chain sequence. This clonotype showed up many times. Its antigen specificity is not known. Qualities for individual bases were not recorded, and no much larger clone is one base off. The CDR3 runs 14 amino acids, cysteine and phenylalanine included. Just CDR3 DNA is preserved here, 42 bases in frame from base 1. For this chain, trimming is 8 bases at the V end and 4 bases at the J end, and the number of junction bases without a gene match is 8. According to the germline V gene, CDR1 reads MNHNS and CDR2 reads SASEGT. The time point label, as the study defines it: around 42 days after influenza vaccine administration. The data are from a study of response to subunit inactivated influenza vaccine (dated by TCRdb to between 2018 and 2020). Regarding the research as a whole: Deep quantitative profiling of the T cell receptor repertoire was used in the study to follow responses to a trivalent subunit inactivated influenza vaccine. Here is what the overall study found, with its caveats: The authors proposed that each seasonal influenza vaccination may bring in only a limited number of new T cells.

Library preparation employed RT-PCR. Sequenced on an Illumina HiSeq 2500. Using fastp trimming at Q25 and MiXCR clonotype assembly, TCRdb reanalyzed the public sequencing data and kept in-frame beta chains. Each entry is one CDR3 protein sequence, shown with its most common DNA and genes. The sample table records 430,000 or so distinct CDR3 sequences; 9.5% to 12% of these occur just once. Of the sample, 10% to 15% falls within the top ten clones. The chain employs TRBV6-1 and TRBJ2-3, with 8 bases in between that match TRBD1. The receptor was isolated from a man between 50 and 59 years old who received an inactivated influenza vaccine. Donor details come from another sample of the same person, matched by shared clones. This material consisted of PBMCs from blood, taken 40 to 50 days after vaccination. The DNA reads as follows: TGTGCCAGCTCCAAGACAGGGGTCTCAGATACGCAGTATTTT. Its product reads: CASSKTGVSDTQYF.